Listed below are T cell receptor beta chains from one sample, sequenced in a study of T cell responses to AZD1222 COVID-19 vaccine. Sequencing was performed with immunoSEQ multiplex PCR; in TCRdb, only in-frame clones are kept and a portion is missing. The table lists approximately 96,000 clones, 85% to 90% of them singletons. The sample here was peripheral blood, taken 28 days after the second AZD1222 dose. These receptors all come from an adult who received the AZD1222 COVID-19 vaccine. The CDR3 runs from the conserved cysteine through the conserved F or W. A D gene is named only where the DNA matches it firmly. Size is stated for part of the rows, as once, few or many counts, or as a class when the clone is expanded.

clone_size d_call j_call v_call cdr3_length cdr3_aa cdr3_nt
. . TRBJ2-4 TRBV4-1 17 CASSQWHGRLAKNIQYF TGCGCCAGCAGCCAATGGCACGGACGCTTAGCCAAAAACATTCAGTACTTC
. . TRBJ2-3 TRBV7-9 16 CASSLGVGPPTDTQYF TGTGCCAGCAGCTTAGGCGTGGGTCCTCCCACAGATACGCAGTATTTT
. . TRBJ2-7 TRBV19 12 CASPQLTHEQYF TGTGCCAGTCCTCAATTGACCCACGAGCAGTACTTC
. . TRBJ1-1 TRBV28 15 CASSLRPLQNTEAFF TGTGCCAGCAGTTTAAGGCCCCTACAGAACACTGAAGCTTTCTTT
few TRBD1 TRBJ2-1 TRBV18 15 CASSPPGQGGYEQFF TGTGCCAGCTCACCGCCGGGACAGGGAGGCTATGAGCAGTTCTTC
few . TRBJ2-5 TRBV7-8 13 CASSFRARETQYF TGTGCCAGCAGCTTTAGGGCGAGAGAGACCCAGTACTTC
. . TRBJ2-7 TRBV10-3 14 CAIRSSDQTYEQYF TGTGCCATCAGGAGTTCCGATCAAACCTACGAGCAGTACTTC
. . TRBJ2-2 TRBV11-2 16 CASSFPGHENTGELFF TGTGCCAGCAGCTTTCCGGGACACGAGAACACCGGGGAGCTGTTTTTT
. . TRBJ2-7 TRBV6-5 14 CASTERGPPYEQYF TGTGCCAGCACAGAACGGGGGCCACCCTACGAGCAGTACTTC
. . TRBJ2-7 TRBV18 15 CASSPAYLALYEQYF TGTGCCAGCTCACCAGCTTATCTGGCCCTTTACGAGCAGTACTTC
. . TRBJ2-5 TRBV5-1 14 CASSNSQVQETQYF TGCGCCAGCAGTAATAGCCAGGTCCAAGAGACCCAGTACTTC
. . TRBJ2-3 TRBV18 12 CASSTRADTQYF TGTGCCAGCAGCACCCGCGCAGATACGCAGTATTTT
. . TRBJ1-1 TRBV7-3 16 CASSLNQGSWNTEAFF TGTGCCAGCAGCTTAAATCAGGGCAGCTGGAACACTGAAGCTTTCTTT
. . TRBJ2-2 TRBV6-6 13 CASSYRGTGELFF TGTGCCAGCAGTTACCGGGGGACCGGGGAGCTGTTTTTT
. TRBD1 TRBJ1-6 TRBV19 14 CARRTGGYNSPLHF TGTGCCAGACGGACAGGCGGATATAATTCACCCCTCCACTTT
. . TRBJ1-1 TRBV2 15 CASSGPGRLNTEAFF TGTGCCAGCAGTGGCCCGGGACGCCTGAACACTGAAGCTTTCTTT
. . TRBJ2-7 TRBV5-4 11 CASRGAGEQYF TGTGCCAGCAGGGGAGCGGGCGAGCAGTACTTC
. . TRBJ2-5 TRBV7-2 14 CASSLAAPRGTQYF TGTGCCAGCAGCTTAGCGGCTCCGCGGGGGACCCAGTACTTC
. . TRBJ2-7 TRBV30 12 CAWTPGSYEQYF TGTGCCTGGACCCCGGGGTCCTACGAGCAGTACTTC
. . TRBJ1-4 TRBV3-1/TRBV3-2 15 CASSRPGPTGEKLFF TGTGCCAGCAGCCGACCGGGCCCTACAGGTGAAAAACTGTTTTTT
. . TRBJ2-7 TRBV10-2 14 CASSGGPGPYEQYF TGCGCCAGCAGCGGGGGTCCCGGCCCCTACGAGCAGTACTTC
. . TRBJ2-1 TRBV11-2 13 CASSLRGAGEQFF TGTGCCAGCAGCTTACGGGGGGCTGGGGAGCAGTTCTTC
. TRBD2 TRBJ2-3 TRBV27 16 CASTPGGVTSTDTQYF TGTGCCAGCACCCCCGGGGGGGTGACTAGCACAGATACGCAGTATTTT
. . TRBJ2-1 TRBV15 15 CATSRDVGPLNEQFF TGTGCCACCAGCAGAGATGTCGGACCACTGAATGAGCAGTTCTTC
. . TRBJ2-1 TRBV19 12 CASSLVLGEQFF TGTGCCAGTAGTCTAGTGTTAGGTGAGCAGTTCTTC
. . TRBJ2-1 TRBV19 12 CASRWGAGEQFF TGTGCCTCCAGGTGGGGGGCGGGGGAGCAGTTCTTC
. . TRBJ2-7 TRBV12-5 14 CASGSSGAGYEQYF TGTGCTAGTGGTTCCTCGGGGGCGGGGTACGAGCAGTACTTC
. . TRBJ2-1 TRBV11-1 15 CASSLEVQSYNEQFF TGTGCCAGCAGCTTAGAGGTTCAGTCCTACAATGAGCAGTTCTTC
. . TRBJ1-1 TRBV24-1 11 CATSQTGEAFF TGTGCCACCAGTCAAACCGGTGAAGCTTTCTTT
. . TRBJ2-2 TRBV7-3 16 CASSPLSRGNTGELFF TGTGCCAGCAGCCCCCTGTCCCGGGGGAACACCGGGGAGCTGTTTTTT
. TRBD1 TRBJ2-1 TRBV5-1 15 CASSIQGEEYNEQFF TGCGCCAGCAGCATACAGGGGGAGGAATACAATGAGCAGTTCTTC
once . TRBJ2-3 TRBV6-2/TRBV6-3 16 CASSRRGRAPTDTQYF TGTGCCAGCAGCCGCCGAGGGCGGGCCCCCACAGATACGCAGTATTTT
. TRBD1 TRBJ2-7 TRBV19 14 CASRSGQGAYEQYF TGTGCCAGTAGATCGGGACAGGGGGCCTACGAGCAGTACTTC
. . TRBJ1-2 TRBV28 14 CASSPPFLAYGYTF TGTGCCAGCAGTCCACCTTTTTTAGCCTATGGCTACACCTTC
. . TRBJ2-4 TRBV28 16 CASSRPGGLAKNIQYF TGTGCCAGCAGCCGCCCCGGGGGACTAGCCAAAAACATTCAGTACTTC
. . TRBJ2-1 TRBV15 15 CATRRRSPSYNEQFF TGTGCCACCAGAAGGAGGAGTCCCTCCTACAATGAGCAGTTCTTC
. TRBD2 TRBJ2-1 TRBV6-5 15 CASSYTSGSRNEQFF TGTGCCAGCAGTTATACCAGCGGGAGTAGAAATGAGCAGTTCTTC
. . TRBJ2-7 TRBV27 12 CASSLSGYEQYF TGTGCCAGCAGTTTGTCGGGTTACGAGCAGTACTTC
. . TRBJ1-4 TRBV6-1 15 CASSEVAGAAFRLFF TGTGCCAGCAGTGAAGTTGCAGGGGCGGCATTTAGACTGTTTTTT
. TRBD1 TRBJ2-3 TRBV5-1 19 CASSHRGTGGVPRTDTQYF TGCGCCAGCAGCCACCGCGGGACAGGGGGAGTCCCTCGCACAGATACGCAGTATTTT
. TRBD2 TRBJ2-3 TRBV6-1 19 CASRELAGEFATSTDTQYF TGTGCCAGCAGAGAACTAGCGGGAGAATTCGCCACGAGCACAGATACGCAGTATTTT